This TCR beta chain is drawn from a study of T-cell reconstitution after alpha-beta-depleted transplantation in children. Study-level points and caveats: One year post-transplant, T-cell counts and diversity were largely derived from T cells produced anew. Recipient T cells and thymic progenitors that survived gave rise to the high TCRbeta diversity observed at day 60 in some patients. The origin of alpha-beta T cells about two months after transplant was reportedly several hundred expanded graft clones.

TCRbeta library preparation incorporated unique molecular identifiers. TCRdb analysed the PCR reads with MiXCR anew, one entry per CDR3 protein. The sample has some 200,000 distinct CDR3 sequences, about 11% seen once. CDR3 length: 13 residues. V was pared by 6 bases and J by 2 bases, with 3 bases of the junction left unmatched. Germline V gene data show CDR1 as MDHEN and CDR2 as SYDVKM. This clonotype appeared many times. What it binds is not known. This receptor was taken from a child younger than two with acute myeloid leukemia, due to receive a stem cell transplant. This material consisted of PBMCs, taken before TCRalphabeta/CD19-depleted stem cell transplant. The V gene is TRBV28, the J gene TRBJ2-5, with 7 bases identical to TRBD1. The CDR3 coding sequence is TGTGCCAGCAGGCTCAGGGGGCAAGAGACCCAGTACTTC. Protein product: CASRLRGQETQYF.